This T cell receptor beta chain derives from a study of T cells in Graves' hyperthyroidism and ophthalmopathy (dated by TCRdb to the late 2010s). Looking at the study overall: Peripheral blood was collected at initial diagnosis, before any treatment. To identify distinguishing TCR V-J signatures, a discovery cohort of roughly 100 patients was used, comprising 40 to 45 with Graves' ophthalmopathy and around 57 with stable Graves' hyperthyroidism. Whether ophthalmopathy could be predicted prospectively was tested in an independent validation cohort made up of some 20 hyperthyroidism patients plus 17 patients who later progressed to ophthalmopathy. The roughly 91 discovery patients were randomly divided into training and test sets at a 7:3 ratio. In more than 5 Graves' hyperthyroidism patients, the study also compared T-cell repertoires from thyroid tissue with T-cell repertoires from blood. Following sampling, methimazole starting at 30 mg daily was given to hyperthyroidism patients, and high-dose intravenous methylprednisolone was given to ophthalmopathy patients. According to the paper, TCR Vbeta CDR3 sequencing was carried out on around 140 peripheral blood samples, which came from approximately 43 ophthalmopathy, around 75 hyperthyroidism and approximately 17 progressor patients. The research as a whole found: Most expanded thyroid clonotypes (frequency above 0.001) were also found in blood, which suggests that blood repertoires may mirror thyroid immune responses. In cross-validation, a model built on a 13 V-J signature told ophthalmopathy apart from stable hyperthyroidism with 87.88% sensitivity and approximately 81% specificity, and in testing the same model reached 80%/75%. Sample size was not statistically predetermined, and blinding of investigators to group allocation was not performed. In validation, progression to ophthalmopathy was predicted by the model with roughly 71% sensitivity and about 72% specificity, a median of approximately 6.5 months before onset.

As encoded in the germline V gene (reference sequence), CDR1 is DFQATT while CDR2 is SNEGSKA. Including the terminal cysteine and phenylalanine, the CDR3 comprises 12 residues. Kept here is only the CDR3 DNA, which spans 36 bases and is read in frame from base 1. As to this clonotype: Its specific antigen is unknown. At one of its ends the junction is not consistent with the germline gene, which may arise from a read error.

The TCR beta CDR3 regions were amplified from RNA transcripts. The first round of RT-PCR for the TCR CDR3 was performed with the HTBI primer set and the Qiagen OneStep RT-PCR kit. Libraries were constructed in a second round of multiplex PCR, after which size selection and purification were performed. Libraries were sequenced paired-end with 100 bp reads on an Illumina HiSeq2000. The paper's data handling went like this. Raw data were processed with SOAPnuke, discarding reads with adapters, uncalled bases, mean Phred below 15, or no exact constant-primer or identifier match. COPE v1.2.5 was used to merge high-quality paired reads, and clonotypes were defined as unique nucleotide sequences. Clonotypes were aligned to IMGT TRBV, TRBD and TRBJ reference segments using MiTCR v1.1. Only V-J combinations with frequency above 0.0001, covering approximately 99% of repertoires, were analysed. A TCS score was defined as the ratio of F50 (clonal expansion) to E x V (chaos), with BLOSUM62-based TCRdist applied between CDR3 peptides within each V-J. Welch's t-statistics and random forest reduced around 520 V-J features to roughly 13, which were used in a naive Bayes classifier (R e1071). The raw public data were reprocessed by TCRdb itself: fastp quality trimming at Q25, MiXCR clonotype calling, in-frame beta chains only. CDR3 protein sequences are deduplicated, and each keeps its most common genes and DNA. None of the V and J calls come from the authors' own analysis; TCRdb made them. Recorded for this sample are fewer than 250,000 distinct CDR3 sequences; around 26% of them occurred a single time. The ten largest clones add up to roughly 32% of the sample.

Ophthalmopathy patients had moderately to severely active disease, with a Clinical Activity Score of 3 or more, a NOSPECS grade of 4 or more, and a disease duration of less than 3 months. The study excluded patients with uncontrolled infections, other autoimmune diseases, pregnancy or lactation. Diagnoses were established on the basis of clinical symptoms, serum thyroxine and TRAb, thyroid ultrasound, and orbital computed tomography. Ficoll-Paque density gradient centrifugation was used to isolate PBMCs from about 10 ml of fresh peripheral blood. Trizol reagent was used to extract total RNA, and RNA quality was then checked on an Agilent 2100 Bioanalyzer.

The chain is made from TRBV20-1 and TRBJ2-7; a stretch of 9 junction bases matches TRBD2. The source is a woman in her thirties or forties with Graves' ophthalmopathy. The sequenced sample consisted of blood. The CDR3 protein: CSAKGTSSERYF. The bases read TGCAGTGCCAAAGGGACTAGCAGCGAGCGGTACTTC.